The 9 T cell receptor beta chains presented below share a single source sample, sequenced in a study of Ad26.COV2.S vaccination and SARS-CoV-2 variants. Using immunoSEQ multiplex PCR, the repertoire was profiled, and TCRdb retains in-frame clones only, with some absent. This sample has about 390,000 clones, with 75% to 90% found just once. The treatment is: about 20 received Ad26.COV2.S at low or high dose, single or two shots; several received placebo; per-sample allocation not given. Day 63 after the first vaccine or placebo injection was the time point for sampling. The sample in question was peripheral blood, obtained in a trial of Ad26.COV2.S vaccine versus placebo. All receptors derive from a person between 18 and 65 years old who received the Ad26.COV2.S COVID-19 vaccine or a placebo.

The J gene is TRBJ1-2, the V gene TRBV7-9, with TRBD1 matching 8 bases. Germline trimming cut 8 bases from V and 6 bases from J; bases unmatched to any gene: 5. This CDR3 is 12 amino acids long. Germline CDR1 and CDR2: SEHNR and FQNEAQ (reference sequence). DNA of the CDR3: TGTGCCAGCGTCAGGGGGCTGGATGGCTACACCTTC. Amino acid sequence: CASVRGLDGYTF.

This chain links TRBV10-1 with TRBJ2-1; D assignment may be TRBD1 or TRBD2 (5 bases each). The germline gives CDR1 WNHNN, CDR2 SYGVQD (reference sequence). Trimming shortened V by 5 bases and J by 7 bases, and 9 bases separated the two germline ends. This CDR3 region has 12 residues. The CDR3 reads CASSQGGNEQFF. DNA for the CDR3: TGCGCCAGCAGTCAGGGCGGGAATGAGCAGTTCTTC.

This chain links TRBV19 with TRBJ1-2; D not certain. Germline CDR1 is LNHDA and CDR2 is SQIVND (reference sequence). V gave up 3 bases and J gave up 0 bases, with 5 bases separating them. The CDR3 extends over 13 amino acids. The CDR3 sequence: CASSIPPNYGYTF. DNA of the CDR3: TGTGCCAGTAGTATCCCACCTAACTATGGCTACACCTTC. Variable domain in full (rest from reference TRBV19 and TRBJ1-2): DGGITQSPKYLFRKEGQNVTLSCEQNLNHDAMYWYRQDPGQGLRLIYYSQIVNDFQKGDIAEGYSVSREKKESFPLTVTSAQKNPTAFYLCASSIPPNYGYTFGSGTRLTVV.

CDR3 amino acids: CASSVALENEKLFF. CDR3 nucleotides: TGTGCCAGCAGTGTGGCCCTTGAGAATGAAAAACTGTTTTTT. The chain joins TRBV2 to TRBJ1-4; D unresolved. CDR1 SNHLY and CDR2 FYNNEI come from the germline V gene. CDR3 length: 14 amino acids. The V and J ends lost 4 bases and 5 bases respectively, with 11 bases between them.

The rearrangement links TRBV10-3 to TRBJ2-2; perhaps D is TRBD1 or TRBD2 (5 bases each). Germline loops: CDR1 ENHRY, CDR2 SYGVKD. Trimming shortened V by 0 bases and J by 7 bases, and 6 bases separated the two germline ends. The CDR3 is made up of 13 amino acids. Here the CDR3 reads CAISESGVGELFF. The CDR3 DNA sequence: TGTGCCATCAGTGAGTCGGGGGTCGGGGAGCTGTTTTTT.

V gene TRBV5-1 combines with J gene TRBJ2-3, with 7 bases aligning to TRBD2. The V and J ends lost 1 base and 0 bases, in that order; junction bases with no gene match: 2. In germline, CDR1 is SGHRS, CDR2 YFSETQ. The CDR3 is 15 amino acids. This CDR3 is CASSLTSASTDTQYF. The CDR3 coding sequence is TGCGCCAGCAGCTTGACTAGCGCTAGCACAGATACGCAGTATTTT. Combining the CDR3 with reference TRBV5-1 and TRBJ2-3 gives the whole variable domain KAGVTQTPRYLIKTRGQQVTLSCSPISGHRSVSWYQQTPGQGLQFLFEYFSETQRNKGNFPGRFSGRQFSNSRSEMNVSTLELGDSALYLCASSLTSASTDTQYFGPGTRLTVL.

This sequence joins TRBV15 and TRBJ1-4, with 12 positions matching TRBD1. Trimming cost V 5 bases and J 5 bases; bases outside gene matches: 9. This CDR3 comprises 17 residues. In germline, CDR1 is LNHNV, CDR2 YYDKDF (reference sequence). The CDR3 nucleotides are TGTGCCACCAGCCGAGGCTCCGGGACAGGGGGCAATGAAAAACTGTTTTTT. Amino acid sequence: CATSRGSGTGGNEKLFF.

This clone occurred once. V usage is TRBV6-6 and J usage is TRBJ1-2; tentatively, D is TRBD1 (5 bases). Trimming took off 6 bases at V and 7 bases at J, with 12 bases between the two ends. The germline V gene encodes CDR1 MNHNY and CDR2 SVGAGI (reference sequence). This CDR3 region has 12 residues. CDR3 protein: CASSGTSRGYTF. DNA of the CDR3: TGTGCCAGCAGCGGGACTTCGCGTGGCTACACCTTC.

V and J are TRBV6-1 and TRBJ2-5, with 14 bases aligning to TRBD2. The junction had 7 bases not matched to a gene; V was cut back by 2 bases and J by 5 bases. Germline V gene sequence: CDR1 MNHNS, CDR2 SASEGT. This CDR3 has 17 residues. CDR3 loop: CASSESRLAGGRETQYF. CDR3 DNA sequence: TGTGCCAGCAGTGAAAGTAGACTAGCGGGGGGGCGGGAGACCCAGTACTTC.